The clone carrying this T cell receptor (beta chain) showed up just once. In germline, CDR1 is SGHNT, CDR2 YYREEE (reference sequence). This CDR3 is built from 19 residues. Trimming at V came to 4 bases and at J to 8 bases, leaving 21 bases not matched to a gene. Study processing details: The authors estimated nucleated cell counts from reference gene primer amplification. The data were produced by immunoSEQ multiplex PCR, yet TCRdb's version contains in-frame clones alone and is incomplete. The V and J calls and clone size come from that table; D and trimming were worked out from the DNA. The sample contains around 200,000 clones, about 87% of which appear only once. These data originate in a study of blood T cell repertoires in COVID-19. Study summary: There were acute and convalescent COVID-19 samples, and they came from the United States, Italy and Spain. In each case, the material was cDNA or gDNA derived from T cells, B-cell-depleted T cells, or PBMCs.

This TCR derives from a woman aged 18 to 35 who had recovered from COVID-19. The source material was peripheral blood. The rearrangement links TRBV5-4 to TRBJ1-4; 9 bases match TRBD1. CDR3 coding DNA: TGTGCCAGCAGCCGCCGGGACAGGGATTGGGGGTCGCGAGGCGAAAAACTGTTTTTT. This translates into CASSRRDRDWGSRGEKLFF. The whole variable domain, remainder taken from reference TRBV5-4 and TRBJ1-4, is ETGVTQSPTHLIKTRGQQVTLRCSSQSGHNTVSWYQQALGQGPQFIFQYYREEENGRGNFPPRFSGLQFPNYSSELNVNALELDDSALYLCASSRRDRDWGSRGEKLFFGSGTQLSVL.